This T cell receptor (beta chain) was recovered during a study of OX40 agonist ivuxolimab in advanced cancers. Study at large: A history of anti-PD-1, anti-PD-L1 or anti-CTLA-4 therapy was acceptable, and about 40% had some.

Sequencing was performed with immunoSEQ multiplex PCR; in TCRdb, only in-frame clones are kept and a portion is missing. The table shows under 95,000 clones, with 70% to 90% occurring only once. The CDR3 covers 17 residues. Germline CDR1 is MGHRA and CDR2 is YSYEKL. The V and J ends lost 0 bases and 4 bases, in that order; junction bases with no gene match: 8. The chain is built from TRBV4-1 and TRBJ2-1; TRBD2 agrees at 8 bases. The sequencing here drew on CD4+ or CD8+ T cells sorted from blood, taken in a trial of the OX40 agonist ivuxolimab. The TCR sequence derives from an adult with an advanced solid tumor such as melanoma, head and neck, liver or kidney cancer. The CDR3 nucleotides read TGCGCCAGCAGCCAAGAGCGTGCGGGAGGTGAATACAATGAGCAGTTCTTC. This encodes CASSQERAGGEYNEQFF.